The 20 T cell receptor beta chains presented below share a single source sample, sequenced in a study of T cell responses to AZD1222 COVID-19 vaccine. Libraries were prepared by immunoSEQ multiplex PCR; TCRdb keeps only in-frame clonotypes and omits some of them. The sample records around 100,000 clones, around 90% being singletons. The input for sequencing was peripheral blood, taken on day 0 of AZD1222 vaccination. Source of these receptors: an adult in good health.

The chain is built from TRBV4-1 and TRBJ2-1, with TRBD2 identical over 11 bases. Germline V gene sequence: CDR1 MGHRA, CDR2 YSYEKL. V trimming: 2 bases; J trimming: 10 bases; junction bases outside the gene matches: 10. The CDR3 extends over 16 amino acids. The DNA of the CDR3 is TGCGCCAGCAGCCAAATTCTAGCGGGAGGACGGGTCGAGCAGTTCTTC. Encoded protein: CASSQILAGGRVEQFF.

V is TRBV5-1 and J is TRBJ1-4; 7 bases align to TRBD1. Germline CDR1 SGHRS, CDR2 YFSETQ. The CDR3 runs 16 residues. J gave up 4 bases and V 4 bases, and 10 bases lay outside the gene matches. The CDR3 nucleotides read TGCGCCAGCAGCCGTGAGAACAGGGGAGGTAATGAAAAACTGTTTTTT. It codes for CASSRENRGGNEKLFF.

The chain recombines TRBV5-4 with TRBJ1-6; TRBD1 agrees at 8 bases. CDR1 SGHNT and CDR2 YYREEE come from the germline V gene (reference sequence). Trimming cost V 5 bases and J 7 bases; bases outside gene matches: 8. This CDR3 spans 15 amino acids. The CDR3 DNA follows: TGTGCCAGCAGTTACGGACAGGGCCGAAATTCACCCCTCCACTTT. Translation gives CASSYGQGRNSPLHF.

The chain has TRBV18 and TRBJ1-1; no clear D gene. Germline CDR1 is KGHSH and CDR2 is LQKENI. The CDR3 length is 15 residues. Trimming removed 3 bases from V and 5 bases from J, with 16 bases in between. The CDR3 sequence: CASSPPTAPRTEAFF. CDR3 in DNA: TGTGCCAGCTCACCCCCGACCGCCCCTCGGACTGAAGCTTTCTTT.

The chain recombines TRBV7-2 with TRBJ2-3; no reliable D call. V lost 3 bases to trimming and J lost 2 bases, with 6 bases between them. The CDR3 covers 13 residues. Looked up from germline, CDR1 is SGHTA and CDR2 is FQGNSA. The CDR3 sequence is CASSFTTTDTQYF. The CDR3 region has the DNA TGTGCCAGCAGCTTTACAACCACAGATACGCAGTATTTT.

V gene TRBV2 combines with J gene TRBJ1-2; D is undetermined. The V gene's germline CDR1 is SNHLY and CDR2 FYNNEI. Trimming removed 5 bases from V and 6 bases from J, with 16 bases in between. The CDR3 is made up of 14 amino acids. CDR3 coding DNA: TGTGCCAGCAGTCCCGGGTGGAGGGAAAATGGCTACACCTTC. It encodes CASSPGWRENGYTF.

V usage is TRBV10-1 and J usage is TRBJ2-2; D remains unclear. Germline V CDR1 and CDR2: WNHNN, SYGVQD (reference sequence). The CDR3 runs to 15 residues. Trimming shortened V by 5 bases and J by 6 bases, and 16 bases separated the two germline ends. The CDR3 nucleotides read TGCGCCAGCAGTATGCGGATAACACCCGCCGGGGAGCTGTTTTTT. This gives the protein CASSMRITPAGELFF.

The chain carries TRBV9 and TRBJ1-1; no definite D call. V was trimmed by 4 bases and J by 3 bases, leaving 13 bases between them. CDR3 length: 14 amino acids. CDR1 SGDLS and CDR2 YYNGEE come from the germline V gene. The CDR3 loop is CASSSLGLHTEAFF. DNA of the CDR3: TGTGCCAGCAGCTCCTTGGGTTTACACACTGAAGCTTTCTTT.

The chain links TRBV28 to TRBJ2-7; D not certain. V was trimmed by 4 bases and J by 2 bases, leaving 6 bases between them. The CDR3 has 12 amino acids. Germline loops: CDR1 MDHEN, CDR2 SYDVKM. CDR3 amino acids: CASSSDTYEQYF. The CDR3, as DNA: TGTGCCAGCAGTTCTGATACCTACGAGCAGTACTTC.

The chain employs TRBV28 and TRBJ2-5; D is unclear. V lost 5 bases and J 7 bases, leaving 14 bases between the germline ends. The CDR3 extends over 13 amino acids. Germline loops: CDR1 MDHEN, CDR2 SYDVKM. CDR3 protein: CASSVGQAATQYF. The CDR3 DNA reads TGTGCCAGCAGTGTAGGGCAGGCGGCGACCCAGTACTTC.

This clone has just one count. This rearrangement joins TRBV28 to TRBJ1-1, with TRBD1 as a possible D gene (5 bases). This CDR3 has 15 amino acids. Germline V gives CDR1 MDHEN, CDR2 SYDVKM. Trimming cost V 5 bases and J 2 bases, with 15 bases left between them. CDR3 sequence (DNA): TGTGCCAGCAGTCCCACCGCGACAGCCAACACTGAAGCTTTCTTT. This encodes CASSPTATANTEAFF.

The genes are TRBV15 and TRBJ2-5, with 8 bases fitting TRBD1. The CDR3 length is 17 residues. Germline V CDR1 and CDR2: LNHNV, YYDKDF (reference sequence). V gave up 0 bases and J gave up 2 bases; unmatched junction bases: 8. CDR3 amino acids: CATSRDPAGGGQETQYF. For the CDR3, the DNA is TGTGCCACCAGCAGAGATCCCGCAGGGGGCGGACAAGAGACCCAGTACTTC.

This clone showed up just once. The CDR3 nucleotides are TGTGCCAGCAGCTTGGACCAACCCCTGGCCATCCAAGAGACCCAGTACTTC. Amino acids: CASSLDQPLAIQETQYF. This sequence joins TRBV5-4 and TRBJ2-5; D gene ambiguous. V shed 0 bases and J shed 1 base, with 16 bases lying between them. The CDR3 totals 17 residues. Germline V gene lookup returns CDR1 SGHNT and CDR2 YYREEE (reference sequence).

The chain recombines TRBV29-1 with TRBJ1-2; tentative D call: TRBD1 (5 bases). Trimming took 7 bases from V and 0 from J, leaving 12 bases between them. The CDR3 runs to 13 residues. Germline loops: CDR1 SQVTM, CDR2 ANQGSEA. CDR3 in DNA: TGCAGCGCCGGGGCAGATCCTAACTATGGCTACACCTTC. This encodes CSAGADPNYGYTF.

The chain links TRBV28 to TRBJ2-7; D call uncertain. The CDR3 spans 13 residues. Trimming stripped 3 bases from V and 3 bases from J, with 9 bases between. Germline values: CDR1 MDHEN, CDR2 SYDVKM. The CDR3 DNA sequence: TGTGCCAGCAGTTTCGGTCAGGACTACGAGCAGTACTTC. Protein: CASSFGQDYEQYF.

The rearrangement uses TRBV2 and TRBJ1-5, with D perhaps TRBD1 (6 bases). Trimming pared 6 bases from V and 5 bases from J, leaving 26 bases between. CDR3 length: 18 amino acids. CDR1 and CDR2 from the germline V gene are SNHLY and FYNNEI. The chain's CDR3 is CASSPSRDMSGAYQPQHF. The CDR3 region has the DNA TGTGCCAGCAGCCCCAGCCGTGATATGTCAGGGGCATATCAGCCCCAGCATTTT.

The J gene is TRBJ2-7, the V gene TRBV19, with unresolved D. The CDR3 consists of 13 residues. The germline V and J ends were trimmed by 11 bases and 0 bases, with 14 bases remaining between them. Per germline, CDR1 LNHDA and CDR2 SQIVND (reference sequence). The CDR3 DNA reads as TGTGCCTCCCGAATCAGTGGCTCCTACGAGCAGTACTTC. Its protein product is CASRISGSYEQYF.

The chain employs TRBV2 and TRBJ2-5, with TRBD2 matching over 12 bases. The J segment lost 1 base and the V segment lost 8 bases, leaving 5 bases of the junction unmatched. This CDR3 is 15 amino acids long. Looked up from germline, CDR1 is SNHLY and CDR2 is FYNNEI. CDR3 nucleotide sequence: TGTGCCAGCCCGAGGACTAGCGGGACCCAAGAGACCCAGTACTTC. Translating gives CASPRTSGTQETQYF. Variable domain in full (rest from reference TRBV2 and TRBJ2-5): EPEVTQTPSHQVTQMGQEVILRCVPISNHLYFYWYRQILGQKVEFLVSFYNNEISEKSEIFDDQFSVERPDGSNFTLKIRSTKLEDSAMYFCASPRTSGTQETQYFGPGTRLLVL.

The genes are TRBV19 and TRBJ2-2; TRBD1 matches 8 bases. CDR1 LNHDA and CDR2 SQIVND come from the germline V gene (reference sequence). The trim removed 7 bases at V and 1 base at J, leaving 5 bases unmatched. This CDR3 is built from 15 residues. CDR3: CASKGGTGNTGELFF. CDR3 sequence (DNA): TGTGCCAGTAAGGGCGGGACAGGGAACACCGGGGAGCTGTTTTTT.

Only one count was recorded for this clone. V is TRBV6-2 or TRBV6-3 and J is TRBJ1-3; no clear D. V gave up 0 bases and J gave up 1 base, with 19 bases separating them. The germline V gene encodes CDR1 MNHEY and CDR2 SVGEGT. CDR3 length equals 19 residues. The CDR3 nucleotides read TGTGCCAGCAGTTACTCGATGAGACACCCATCCCCATCTGGAAACACCATATATTTT. This codes for CASSYSMRHPSPSGNTIYF.